The T cell receptor beta chain described here comes from a study of shared clonotypes between healthy human individuals. V was pared by 5 bases and J by 3 bases, with 9 bases of the junction left unmatched. The germline gives CDR1 MDHEN, CDR2 SYDVKM. The CDR3 loop spans 15 amino acids. Libraries were prepared by immunoSEQ multiplex PCR; TCRdb keeps only in-frame clonotypes and omits some of them. The data contain around 1 million clones, around 80% of them seen just once; the ten biggest clones take up about 1.5%. The TCR sequence derives from a man between 18 and 35 years old in good health. Specimen: memory CD4+ T cells sorted from blood. Stated subset: CD45RA-negative fraction. V gene TRBV28 combines with J gene TRBJ2-7, with TRBD1 matching over 8 bases. CDR3 DNA sequence: TGTGCCAGCAGTCCACGGGGACAGGATGGCTACGAGCAGTACTTC. Its translation is CASSPRGQDGYEQYF.